The 9 T cell receptor beta chains reported below all come from one sample, sequenced in a study of blood T cell repertoires in COVID-19. The method was immunoSEQ multiplex PCR; TCRdb's version includes in-frame clones alone and lacks a portion of them. Found here are about 400,000 clones, approximately 85% of them singletons; the top ten hold more than 2%. The specimen was PBMCs or T cells enriched from blood (not recorded which). Every receptor here comes from a woman between 40 and 55 years old with acute COVID-19.

J is TRBJ1-2 and V is TRBV3-1 (or the pseudogene TRBV3-2); TRBD1 aligns across 7 bases. With 4 bases clipped from V and 6 bases from J, the junction kept 5 bases outside the gene matches. This CDR3 region has 13 residues. The germline gives CDR1 LGHDT, CDR2 YNNKEL (reference sequence). The CDR3 DNA is TGTGCCAGCAGCCCCCCGACAGGGAATGGCTACACCTTC. Its protein is CASSPPTGNGYTF.

This clone was observed once. V usage is TRBV19 and J usage is TRBJ2-2; TRBD2 is a possible D gene (6 bases). Trimming removed 4 bases from V and 6 bases from J, with 12 bases in between. Looked up from germline, CDR1 is LNHDA and CDR2 is SQIVND (reference sequence). This CDR3 has 14 amino acids. DNA for the CDR3: TGTGCCAGTAGTACACGGGAGCAATCCGGGGAGCTGTTTTTT. Translated: CASSTREQSGELFF.

The chain links TRBV10-2 to TRBJ2-7; no reliable D call. Germline CDR1 WSHSY, CDR2 SAAADI. V was cut by 6 bases and J by 2 bases, with 14 bases left in between. CDR3 size: 14 residues. For the CDR3, the DNA is TGCGCCAGCAGCCCCACCGGCAGGCCCTACGAGCAGTACTTC. Its translation is CASSPTGRPYEQYF.

The chain recombines TRBV12-3 or TRBV12-4 with TRBJ2-7; no definite D call. V shed 4 bases and J shed 7 bases, with 14 bases lying between them. This CDR3 comprises 13 residues. The CDR3 reads CASSWLNPREQYF. The CDR3 nucleotides read TGTGCCAGCAGTTGGCTGAACCCGCGGGAGCAGTACTTC.

The rearrangement uses TRBV5-1 and TRBJ2-2, with D possibly TRBD1 on 7 matching bases. This CDR3 region has 15 residues. Germline V CDR1 and CDR2: SGHRS, YFSETQ. The V and J ends lost 5 bases and 7 bases respectively, with 18 bases between them. CDR3 DNA sequence: TGCGCCAGCAGTCGCACAGGGGAGGTCGGCGGGGAGCTGTTTTTT. It encodes CASSRTGEVGGELFF.

The J gene is TRBJ1-5, the V gene TRBV5-8, with TRBD1 identical over 8 bases. This CDR3 contains 15 residues. V lost 2 bases, J lost 4 bases, and 5 bases stayed unmatched. The germline gives CDR1 SGHTS, CDR2 YDEGEE. CDR3 in DNA: TGTGCCAGCAGCTTAACTGGGACAGGTAATCAGCCCCAGCATTTT. Translated, it gives CASSLTGTGNQPQHF.

The genes are TRBV13 and TRBJ2-7, with D possibly matching TRBD1 (6 bases). This CDR3 region has 14 residues. The V gene's germline CDR1 is PRHDT and CDR2 FYEKMQ (reference sequence). V was pared by 1 base and J by 2 bases, with 9 bases between. CDR3 residues: CASSLVDRTYEQYF. For the CDR3, the DNA is TGTGCCAGCAGCTTAGTTGACAGGACCTACGAGCAGTACTTC.

The rearrangement uses TRBV7-9 and TRBJ2-1, with TRBD2 matching over 10 bases. Germline V gene lookup returns CDR1 SEHNR and CDR2 FQNEAQ (reference sequence). CDR3 length: 15 amino acids. The J segment lost 9 bases and the V segment lost 3 bases, leaving 8 bases of the junction unmatched. The chain's CDR3 is CASSLISGGISEQFF. DNA of the CDR3: TGTGCCAGCAGCTTGATTAGCGGGGGGATCAGTGAGCAGTTCTTC.

The genes are TRBV27 and TRBJ1-5; no reliable D call. The CDR3 has 13 amino acids. Germline V CDR1 and CDR2: MNHEY, SMNVEV (reference sequence). Trimming pared 7 bases from V and 3 bases from J, leaving 10 bases between. The CDR3: CASKSGYNQPQHF. In DNA, the CDR3 is TGTGCCAGCAAGTCGGGTTACAATCAGCCCCAGCATTTT.